This T cell receptor beta chain was found in a study of T cell responses to AZD1222 COVID-19 vaccine. General study findings and limits: None of the repertoires were sampled until the peak T cell response had passed. It should be noted that donors were predominantly white British and more often female, and clonal diversity was possibly underestimated. Spike-spanning, vaccine-associated CD4 TCRs were dominant at 160-218 and 743-854.

CDR1 and CDR2 from the germline V gene are SGDLS and YYNGEE. This CDR3 is built from 15 residues. Trimming removed 5 bases from V and 6 bases from J, with 18 bases in between. This clone was picked up one time. The antigen remains undetermined. Here immunoSEQ multiplex PCR was the method, and the copy in TCRdb shows in-frame clones only, minus some. The sample has 120,000 to 150,000 clones; around 90% are singletons. The source material was peripheral blood, sampled 28 days after the second AZD1222 dose. The V gene is TRBV9, the J gene TRBJ1-3; D may be TRBD1 (5 bases). The TCR originated in an adult who received the AZD1222 COVID-19 vaccine. The CDR3 DNA sequence: TGTGCCAGCAGGCCTTTAAAGGGGTCCGCAAACACCATATATTTT. Amino acid sequence: CASRPLKGSANTIYF.